This T cell receptor (beta chain) is drawn from a study of OX40 agonist ivuxolimab in advanced cancers. For the wider study: Ivuxolimab was an agonistic, fully human IgG2 monoclonal antibody directed against OX40 (CD134), a costimulatory receptor. Among the roughly 50 dose-escalation patients, about 19 had hepatocellular carcinoma, roughly 15 melanoma, 9 renal cell carcinoma and 9 head and neck cancer. Prior anti-PD-1, anti-PD-L1 or anti-CTLA-4 therapy was permitted, and checkpoint inhibitors had been received by less than 45% of dose-escalation patients. Intravenous ivuxolimab was administered to patients every 2 weeks at six dose levels: 0.01, 0.1, 0.3, 1.5, 3 and 10 mg/kg. Partial responses occurred in three dose-escalation patients: two with cutaneous melanoma and one with hepatocellular carcinoma. Peripheral TCRbeta sequencing aimed to test whether ivuxolimab altered TCR sequence diversity and caused clonal T-cell expansion. The paper reports the monotherapy dose-escalation portion (N of about 51 patients) of the phase I ivuxolimab trial. In the dose-escalation cohort, 65% to 85% of patients were male, and the mean age was around 60 years with a range of roughly 20 to 79. The full study reports these points: After ivuxolimab, CD8+ T cells had more expanded clones than CD4+ T cells on average. Clonal expansion of both CD4+ and CD8+ blood T cells was observed from baseline to week 6 at doses 0.1 to 3.0 mg/kg. Low levels of normalized T-cell clonal expansion were also seen in some patients who did not respond. In the 0.1-3.0 mg/kg groups, partial responders were among the patients with the lowest normalized peripheral clonal expansion, particularly in CD8+ T cells. Which antigens the clonally expanded peripheral T cells were specific for was not determined.

Patients with a history of autoimmune disease or receiving systemic immunosuppression were excluded from the trial. Peripheral blood for TCR sequencing was collected from all dose cohorts at baseline, on cycle 4 day 1, and on cycle 7 day 1. The samples were taken from a phase I, first-in-human, multicenter, open-label dose-escalation trial of ivuxolimab. Adults with locally advanced or metastatic melanoma, renal cell, hepatocellular, or head and neck squamous cell carcinoma were enrolled in the trial. CD4+ and CD8+ T cells were sorted separately from peripheral blood before TCR sequencing. The germline V gene specifies SNHLY as CDR1 and FYNNEI as CDR2. V is trimmed back by 6 bases and J by 2 bases, and the junction contains 9 bases that no gene match accounts for. From the cysteine through the phenylalanine, the CDR3 covers 15 amino acids. The entry retains the CDR3 DNA only, 45 bases that are in frame from base 1.

This clone has just a few counts. Its antigen remains unidentified. The input lacks base qualities; no much larger clone sits a single base away. Genomic DNA was extracted from sorted cells for sequencing of the TCRbeta CDR3 region. TCRbeta CDR3 regions were sequenced using the immunoSEQ Assay. As stored in TCRdb, this immuneACCESS dataset retains in-frame rearrangements with V and J assigned. A fraction of the clones does not appear; measured against another copy, unresolved V genes explain less than half of the discrepancy, and the remainder lacks a known reason. Here the sample has 53,000 or so clones; approximately 83% occur a single time. Roughly 13% of the sample is taken by the ten largest.

Recombination linked TRBV2 to TRBJ1-1, with TRBD1 identical over 7 junction bases. This specimen consisted of CD4+ or CD8+ T cells sorted from blood, obtained in a trial of the OX40 agonist ivuxolimab. This TCR was recovered from an adult with an advanced solid tumor such as melanoma, head and neck, liver or kidney cancer. Here is the DNA: TGTGCCAGCAGCGATTTAGGACAGGCCAACACTGAAGCTTTCTTT. Translated, this is CASSDLGQANTEAFF.